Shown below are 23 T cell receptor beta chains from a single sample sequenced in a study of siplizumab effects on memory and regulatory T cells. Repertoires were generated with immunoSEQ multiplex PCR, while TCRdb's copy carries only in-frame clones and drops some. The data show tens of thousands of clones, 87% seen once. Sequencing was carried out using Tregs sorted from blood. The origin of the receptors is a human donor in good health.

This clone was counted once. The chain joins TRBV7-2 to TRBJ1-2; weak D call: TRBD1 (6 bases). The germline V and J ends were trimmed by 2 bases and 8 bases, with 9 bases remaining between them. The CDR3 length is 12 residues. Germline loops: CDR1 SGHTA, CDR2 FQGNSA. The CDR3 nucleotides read TGTGCCAGCAGCTTATTCAGGGGAGGCTACACCTTC. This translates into CASSLFRGGYTF.

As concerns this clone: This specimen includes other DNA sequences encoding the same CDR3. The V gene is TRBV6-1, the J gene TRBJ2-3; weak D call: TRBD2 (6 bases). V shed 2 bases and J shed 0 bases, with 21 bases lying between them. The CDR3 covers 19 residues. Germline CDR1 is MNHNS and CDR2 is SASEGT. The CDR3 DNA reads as TGTGCCAGCAGTGAAAGTGGCAGGTTAGCGGCAGCTAGCACAGATACGCAGTATTTT. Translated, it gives CASSESGRLAAASTDTQYF.

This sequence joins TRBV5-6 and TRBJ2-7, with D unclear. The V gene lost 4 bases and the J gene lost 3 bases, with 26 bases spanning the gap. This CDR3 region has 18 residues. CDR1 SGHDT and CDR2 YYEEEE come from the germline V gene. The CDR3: CASSRHGLGPPNYYEQYF. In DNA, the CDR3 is TGTGCCAGCAGCCGCCATGGGTTGGGTCCCCCGAATTACTACGAGCAGTACTTC.

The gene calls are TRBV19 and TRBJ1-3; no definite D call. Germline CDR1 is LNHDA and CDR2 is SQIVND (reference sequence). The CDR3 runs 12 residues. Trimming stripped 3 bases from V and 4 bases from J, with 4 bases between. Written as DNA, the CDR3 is TGTGCCAGTAGTATGAGGGGAAACACCATATATTTT. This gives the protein CASSMRGNTIYF. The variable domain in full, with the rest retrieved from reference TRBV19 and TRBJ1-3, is DGGITQSPKYLFRKEGQNVTLSCEQNLNHDAMYWYRQDPGQGLRLIYYSQIVNDFQKGDIAEGYSVSREKKESFPLTVTSAQKNPTAFYLCASSMRGNTIYFGEGSWLTVV.

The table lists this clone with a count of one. This chain's CDR3 is CASSLNPRGRSPEAFF. The CDR3 coding sequence is TGTGCCAGCAGTTTAAATCCCAGGGGTCGTTCCCCTGAAGCTTTCTTT. J is TRBJ1-1 and V is TRBV28; a weak D match, TRBD1 (6 bases). V was cut by 2 bases and J by 6 bases, with 19 bases left in between. This CDR3 region has 16 residues. The V gene's germline CDR1 is MDHEN and CDR2 SYDVKM.

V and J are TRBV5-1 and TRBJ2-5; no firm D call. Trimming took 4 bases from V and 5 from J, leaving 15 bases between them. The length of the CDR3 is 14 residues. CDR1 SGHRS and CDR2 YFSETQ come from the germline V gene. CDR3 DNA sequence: TGCGCCAGCAGCCTTGGCATGGGTCCGGAGACCCAGTACTTC. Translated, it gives CASSLGMGPETQYF.

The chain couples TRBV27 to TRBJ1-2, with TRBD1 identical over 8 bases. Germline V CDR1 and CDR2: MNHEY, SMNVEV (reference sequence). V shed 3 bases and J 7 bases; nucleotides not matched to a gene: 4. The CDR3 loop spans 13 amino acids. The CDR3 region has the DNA TGTGCCAGCAGTTTCACCGACAGGGGTGGCTACACCTTC. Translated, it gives CASSFTDRGGYTF.

In nucleotides, the CDR3 is TGTGCCAGCAGCGCACAGGGGGTGGGAACTGAAGCTTTCTTT. This translates into CASSAQGVGTEAFF. V gene TRBV7-3 combines with J gene TRBJ1-1; 8 nucleotides agree with TRBD1. Germline V lookup: CDR1 SGHTA, CDR2 FQGTGA. V lost 5 bases, J lost 5 bases, and 7 bases stayed unmatched. This CDR3 contains 14 residues.

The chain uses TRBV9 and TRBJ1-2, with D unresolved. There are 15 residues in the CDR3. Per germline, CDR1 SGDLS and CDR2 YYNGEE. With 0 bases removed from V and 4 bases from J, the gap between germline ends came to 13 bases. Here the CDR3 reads CASSVGGNLIYGYTF. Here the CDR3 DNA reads TGTGCCAGCAGCGTAGGTGGAAACTTAATCTATGGCTACACCTTC.

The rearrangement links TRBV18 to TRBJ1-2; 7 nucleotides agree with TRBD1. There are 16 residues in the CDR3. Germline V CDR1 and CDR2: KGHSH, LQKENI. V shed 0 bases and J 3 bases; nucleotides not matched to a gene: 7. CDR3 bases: TGTGCCAGCTCACCACCGATTGGACAGGACCACTATGGCTACACCTTC. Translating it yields CASSPPIGQDHYGYTF.

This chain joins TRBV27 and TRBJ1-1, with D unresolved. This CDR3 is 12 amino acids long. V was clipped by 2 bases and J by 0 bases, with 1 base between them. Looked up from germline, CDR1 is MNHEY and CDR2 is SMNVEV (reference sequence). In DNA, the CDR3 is TGTGCCAGCAGTTTAGTGAACACTGAAGCTTTCTTT. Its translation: CASSLVNTEAFF.

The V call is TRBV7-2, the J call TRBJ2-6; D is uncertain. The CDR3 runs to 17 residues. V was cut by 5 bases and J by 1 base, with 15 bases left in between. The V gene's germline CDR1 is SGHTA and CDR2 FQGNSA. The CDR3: CASSADGWKSGANVLTF. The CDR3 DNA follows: TGTGCCAGCAGCGCCGACGGATGGAAGTCTGGGGCCAACGTCCTGACTTTC.

The CDR3: CASTSWSGGGRNQPQHF. The CDR3 DNA follows: TGTGCCAGCACCTCTTGGTCCGGAGGGGGCCGCAATCAGCCCCAGCATTTT. The chain has TRBV5-6 and TRBJ1-5; 7 nucleotides line up with TRBD1. Trimming removed 6 bases from V and 2 bases from J; junction bases left unmatched: 14. Germline V gives CDR1 SGHDT, CDR2 YYEEEE. The CDR3 length is 17 residues.

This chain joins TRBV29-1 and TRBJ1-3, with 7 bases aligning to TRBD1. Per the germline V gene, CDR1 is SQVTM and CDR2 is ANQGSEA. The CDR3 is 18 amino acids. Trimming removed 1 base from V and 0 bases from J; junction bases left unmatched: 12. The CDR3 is CSVEVGKTGSSSGNTIYF. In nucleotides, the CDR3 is TGCAGCGTTGAAGTGGGAAAGACAGGGTCCTCCTCTGGAAACACCATATATTTT.

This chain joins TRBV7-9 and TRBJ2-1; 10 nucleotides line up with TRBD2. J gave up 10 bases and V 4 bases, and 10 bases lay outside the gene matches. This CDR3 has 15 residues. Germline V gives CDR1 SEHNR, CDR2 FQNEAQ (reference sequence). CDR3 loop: CASSYIRWTSGEQFF. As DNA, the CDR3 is TGTGCCAGCAGCTACATCCGCTGGACTAGCGGAGAGCAGTTCTTC.

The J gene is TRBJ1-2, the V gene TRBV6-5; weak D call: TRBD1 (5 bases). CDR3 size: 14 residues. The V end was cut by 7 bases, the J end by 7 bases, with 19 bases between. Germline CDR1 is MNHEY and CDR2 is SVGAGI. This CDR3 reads CASNQHQGFAGYTF. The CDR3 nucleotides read TGTGCCAGCAACCAACACCAGGGCTTTGCTGGCTACACCTTC.

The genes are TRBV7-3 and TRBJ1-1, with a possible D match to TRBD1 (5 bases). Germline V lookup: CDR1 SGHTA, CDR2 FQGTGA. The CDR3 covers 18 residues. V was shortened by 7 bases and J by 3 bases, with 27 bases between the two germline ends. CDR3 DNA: TGTGCCAGCACACATGTGGGGGACCGTGCTTTCAGCGACACTGAAGCTTTCTTT. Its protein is CASTHVGDRAFSDTEAFF.

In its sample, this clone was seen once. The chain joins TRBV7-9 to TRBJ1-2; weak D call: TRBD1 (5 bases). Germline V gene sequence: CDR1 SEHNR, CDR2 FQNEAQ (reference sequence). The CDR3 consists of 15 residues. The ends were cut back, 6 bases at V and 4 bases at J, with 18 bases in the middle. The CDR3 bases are TGTGCCAGCAGTTACAGCAATTGGGACTCCTATGGCTACACCTTC. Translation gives CASSYSNWDSYGYTF.

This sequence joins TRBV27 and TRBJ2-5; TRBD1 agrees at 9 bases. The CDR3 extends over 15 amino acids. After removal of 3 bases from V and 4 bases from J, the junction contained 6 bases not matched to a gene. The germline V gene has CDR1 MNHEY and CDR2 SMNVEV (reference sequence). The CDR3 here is CASSFSQGAGETQYF. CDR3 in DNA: TGTGCCAGCAGTTTCTCACAGGGGGCCGGAGAGACCCAGTACTTC.

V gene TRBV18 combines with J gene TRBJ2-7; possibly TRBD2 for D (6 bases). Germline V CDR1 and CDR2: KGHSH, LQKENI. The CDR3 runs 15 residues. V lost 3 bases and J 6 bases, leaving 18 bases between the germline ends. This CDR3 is CASSPSLGGLGEQYF. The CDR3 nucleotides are TGTGCCAGCTCACCCTCTTTAGGAGGGCTGGGCGAGCAGTACTTC.

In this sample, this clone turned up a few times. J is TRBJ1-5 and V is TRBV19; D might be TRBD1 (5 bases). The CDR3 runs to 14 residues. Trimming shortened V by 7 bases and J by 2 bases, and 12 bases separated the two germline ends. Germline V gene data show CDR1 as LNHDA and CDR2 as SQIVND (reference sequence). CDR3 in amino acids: CASKRGGGNQPQHF. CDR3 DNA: TGTGCCAGTAAGCGGGGAGGGGGCAATCAGCCCCAGCATTTT.

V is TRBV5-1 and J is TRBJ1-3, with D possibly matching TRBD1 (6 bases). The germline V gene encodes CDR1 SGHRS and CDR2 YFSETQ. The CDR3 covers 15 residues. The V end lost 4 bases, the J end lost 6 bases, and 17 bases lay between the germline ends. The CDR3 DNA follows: TGCGCCAGCAGCGAAGGGGGTGCCCCTCTAAACACCATATATTTT. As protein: CASSEGGAPLNTIYF.

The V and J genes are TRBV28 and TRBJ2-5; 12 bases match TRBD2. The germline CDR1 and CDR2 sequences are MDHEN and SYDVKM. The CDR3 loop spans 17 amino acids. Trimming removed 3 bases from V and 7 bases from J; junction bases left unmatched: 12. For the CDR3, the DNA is TGTGCCAGCAGTTTGTCCCTTACTAGCGGGGGGCCTTCGACCCAGTACTTC. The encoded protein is CASSLSLTSGGPSTQYF.